This passage covers 13 T cell receptor beta chains from one sample sequenced in a study of control samples from healthy donors and cancer patients. The repertoire was sequenced with immunoSEQ multiplex PCR; TCRdb's copy has only in-frame clones and lacks some. The data contain 110,000 to 150,000 clones, 80% to 90% of them singletons. The source material was blood. The receptors originated from a woman aged 25 to 39 in good health.

V usage is TRBV5-1 and J usage is TRBJ2-1; TRBD2 might be the D (6 bases). There are 13 residues in the CDR3. The V gene's germline CDR1 is SGHRS and CDR2 YFSETQ. Trimming removed 4 bases from V and 8 bases from J, with 13 bases in between. The CDR3 is CASSVDGDYEQFF. The CDR3 region has the DNA TGCGCCAGCAGCGTGGACGGGGACTATGAGCAGTTCTTC.

The chain uses TRBV21-1 and TRBJ2-7; the D call in the table, TRBD2, was not verified against the DNA. TRBV21-1 is shown as a pseudogene. The CDR3 consists of 17 residues. CDR3 sequence: CASSKALGREDLYEQYF. The CDR3 DNA reads TGTGCCAGCAGCAAAGCGCTGGGGCGGGAAGATTTGTACGAGCAGTACTTC.

This rearrangement joins TRBV30 to TRBJ1-5; no reliable D call. V dropped 8 bases and J dropped 4 bases, with 12 bases sitting between them. Germline values: CDR1 GTSNPN, CDR2 SVGIG (reference sequence). The CDR3 is made up of 12 amino acids. As DNA, the CDR3 is TGTGCCAGTGGTCTGTCTAATCAGCCCCAGCATTTT. Amino acids: CASGLSNQPQHF.

The chain employs TRBV5-6 and TRBJ1-2, with 7 bases fitting TRBD1. CDR3 length: 13 amino acids. Trimming removed 2 bases from V and 8 bases from J; junction bases left unmatched: 6. Germline loops: CDR1 SGHDT, CDR2 YYEEEE. CDR3 sequence (DNA): TGTGCCAGCAGCTTAGAACAGGGGTGGGGCTACACCTTC. Amino acid sequence: CASSLEQGWGYTF.

The rearrangement uses TRBV15 and TRBJ1-5; D call uncertain. Germline CDR1 reads LNHNV; CDR2 reads YYDKDF (reference sequence). Trimming cost V 1 base and J 4 bases, with 8 bases left between them. The CDR3 loop spans 14 amino acids. The CDR3 DNA reads as TGTGCCACCAGCAGAGTTGAAGGAAATCAGCCCCAGCATTTT. Protein product: CATSRVEGNQPQHF.

This chain uses TRBV28 with TRBJ2-1, with TRBD2 identical over 8 bases. Per germline, CDR1 MDHEN and CDR2 SYDVKM. Trimming cost V 8 bases and J 1 base; bases outside gene matches: 7. CDR3 length: 15 amino acids. The CDR3 DNA follows: TGTGCCAGCTGGCAAGCGGGGGAGTCCTACAATGAGCAGTTCTTC. Protein: CASWQAGESYNEQFF.

V and J are TRBV18 and TRBJ1-1, with 9 positions matching TRBD1. CDR3 length equals 15 residues. Germline-derived CDR1 and CDR2 are KGHSH and LQKENI. The V and J ends lost 3 bases and 1 base, in that order; junction bases with no gene match: 3. The CDR3 loop reads CASSPQGQGNTEAFF. The CDR3 DNA is TGTGCCAGCTCACCTCAGGGACAGGGGAACACTGAAGCTTTCTTT.

V gene TRBV5-1 combines with J gene TRBJ2-1; 7 bases agree with TRBD2. The CDR3 has 16 amino acids. Germline V gives CDR1 SGHRS, CDR2 YFSETQ. V gave up 4 bases and J gave up 0 bases; unmatched junction bases: 7. The CDR3: CASSRAGRISYNEQFF. The CDR3 DNA reads TGCGCCAGCAGCCGCGCCGGGAGGATCTCCTACAATGAGCAGTTCTTC.

The chain combines TRBV19 with TRBJ2-7; 9 nucleotides agree with TRBD2. CDR3 length equals 14 residues. The J segment lost 6 bases and the V segment lost 1 base, leaving 4 bases of the junction unmatched. CDR1 is LNHDA and CDR2 is SQIVND in the germline V gene (reference sequence). The CDR3 reads CASSIASGRTEQYF. The DNA for the CDR3 is TGTGCCAGTAGTATAGCCAGCGGGAGGACCGAGCAGTACTTC.

The CDR3 here is CASSNGPGTGANVLTF. The DNA of the CDR3 is TGTGCCAGCAGCAATGGTCCAGGGACCGGGGCCAACGTCCTGACTTTC. The V and J genes are TRBV11-1 and TRBJ2-6; D possibly matches TRBD1 or TRBD2 (5 bases each). CDR1 and CDR2 from the germline V gene are SGHAT and FQDESV (reference sequence). Deletions cut 5 bases from V and 4 bases from J, with 15 bases between. CDR3 length equals 16 residues.

The CDR3 nucleotides are TGTGCCAGCAGCATAGGACAGGGAGGTTTAGATACGCAGTATTTT. This gives the protein CASSIGQGGLDTQYF. The V and J genes are TRBV5-8 and TRBJ2-3; the match to TRBD1 covers 8 bases. The CDR3 extends over 15 amino acids. The trim removed 4 bases at V and 5 bases at J, leaving 9 bases unmatched. CDR1 is SGHTS, CDR2 YDEGEE, per germline. The whole variable domain, filled in from reference TRBV5-8 and TRBJ2-3, reads EAGVTQSPTHLIKTRGQQATLRCSPISGHTSVYWYQQALGLGLQFLLWYDEGEERNRGNFPPRFSGRQFPNYSSELNVNALELEDSALYLCASSIGQGGLDTQYFGPGTRLTVL.

The J gene is TRBJ1-2, the V gene TRBV23-1; 7 bases fit TRBD1. TRBV23-1 carries the ORF label, with uncertain function. The CDR3 sequence is 15 residues long. The J segment lost 1 base and the V segment lost 3 bases, leaving 5 bases of the junction unmatched. CDR3 in amino acids: CASSHPGTVNYGYTF. In nucleotides, the CDR3 is TGCGCCAGCAGTCACCCCGGGACAGTTAACTATGGCTACACCTTC.

The chain carries TRBV18 and TRBJ2-7; no definite D call. With 3 bases removed from V and 3 bases from J, the gap between germline ends came to 6 bases. The germline CDR1 and CDR2 sequences are KGHSH and LQKENI. This CDR3 contains 12 residues. Written as DNA, the CDR3 is TGTGCCAGCTCACCTACTATCTACGAGCAGTACTTC. As protein: CASSPTIYEQYF.